A single sample is the source of the 19 T cell receptor beta chains below, sequenced in a study of cytomegalovirus exposure and HLA in healthy donors. PCR amplification relied on 60 Vbeta primers (plus 13 Jbeta primers). The assay was immunoSEQ multiplex PCR, and TCRdb's table has in-frame clones only and misses some. The data hold around 150,000 clones, with under 90% observed a single time. Sequencing was performed on PBMCs. These receptor sequences come from a boy aged 2-9 years in good health and CMV-seronegative.

The V and J genes are TRBV7-2 and TRBJ2-5; TRBD1 agrees at 8 bases. The germline V gene encodes CDR1 SGHTA and CDR2 FQGNSA. The CDR3 length is 16 residues. V trimming: 5 bases; J trimming: 2 bases; junction bases outside the gene matches: 10. Written as DNA, the CDR3 is TGTGCCAGCAGCCCTCCGGGACAGGAACGACAAGAGACCCAGTACTTC. Amino acid sequence: CASSPPGQERQETQYF.

The chain links TRBV19 to TRBJ2-2; 7 bases agree with TRBD1. Germline-derived CDR1 and CDR2 are LNHDA and SQIVND (reference sequence). The CDR3 is 18 residues long. Trimming cost V 2 bases and J 4 bases; bases outside gene matches: 13. This CDR3 reads CASSILIAGTEGTGELFF. Written as DNA, the CDR3 is TGTGCCAGTAGTATATTGATTGCAGGGACAGAGGGCACCGGGGAGCTGTTTTTT. Full variable domain (outside the CDR3, taken from reference TRBV19 and TRBJ2-2): DGGITQSPKYLFRKEGQNVTLSCEQNLNHDAMYWYRQDPGQGLRLIYYSQIVNDFQKGDIAEGYSVSREKKESFPLTVTSAQKNPTAFYLCASSILIAGTEGTGELFFGEGSRLTVL.

This clone showed up just a few times. The chain is built from TRBV19 and TRBJ2-5, with 16 bases that match TRBD2. Trimming cost V 5 bases and J 1 base; bases outside gene matches: 4. Germline lookup yields CDR1 LNHDA and CDR2 SQIVND (reference sequence). This CDR3 contains 17 residues. CDR3 sequence: CASSGTSGGASQETQYF. The CDR3 bases are TGTGCCAGTAGTGGGACTAGCGGGGGGGCCAGCCAAGAGACCCAGTACTTC.

The rearrangement joins TRBV5-1 to TRBJ1-5; D ambiguous. Germline CDR1 and CDR2: SGHRS and YFSETQ. V was shortened by 0 bases and J by 5 bases, with 9 bases between the two germline ends. The CDR3 sequence is 14 residues long. Written as DNA, the CDR3 is TGCGCCAGCAGCTTGGCCTCCGGTTATCAGCCCCAGCATTTT. Residues: CASSLASGYQPQHF.

This clone was picked up one time. The CDR3 reads CAWSKGPGRVGYTF. Written as DNA, the CDR3 is TGTGCCTGGAGTAAAGGTCCGGGTCGGGTCGGCTACACCTTC. The chain has TRBV30 and TRBJ1-2; no reliable D call. The CDR3 length is 14 residues. CDR1 is GTSNPN and CDR2 is SVGIG in the germline V gene (reference sequence). V lost 2 bases and J lost 8, with 18 bases in between.

This chain joins TRBV6-6 and TRBJ2-3, with TRBD2 identical over 9 bases. Germline V CDR1 and CDR2: MNHNY, SVGAGI (reference sequence). V dropped 8 bases and J dropped 4; count of bases not matched to a gene: 13. The CDR3 sequence is 16 residues long. The CDR3 DNA reads TGTGCCAGCGGACACCAGCGGGGGGTGGGGGCAGATACGCAGTATTTT. This sequence encodes CASGHQRGVGADTQYF.

V usage is TRBV9 and J usage is TRBJ1-6; D is undetermined. V was shortened by 3 bases and J by 7 bases, with 5 bases between the two germline ends. Germline V lookup: CDR1 SGDLS, CDR2 YYNGEE. The CDR3 sequence is 12 residues long. The CDR3 reads CASSGSNSPLHF. DNA of the CDR3: TGTGCCAGCAGCGGAAGCAATTCACCCCTCCACTTT.

The CDR3 nucleotides read TGTGCCAGCAGCCAATCCAGGGTGGGGGCGGAAGCCAAAAACATTCAGTACTTC. It encodes CASSQSRVGAEAKNIQYF. This chain joins TRBV11-2 and TRBJ2-4, with D perhaps matching TRBD1 (6 bases). This CDR3 is 18 amino acids long. Germline V gives CDR1 SGHAT, CDR2 FQNNGV. Trimming stripped 5 bases from V and 0 bases from J, with 20 bases between.

The chain joins TRBV6-4 to TRBJ2-2; D call uncertain. The CDR3 is 15 amino acids. V lost 4 bases and J 3 bases, leaving 12 bases between the germline ends. Germline loops: CDR1 MRHNA, CDR2 SNTAGT. The DNA of the CDR3 is TGTGCCAGCAGTGCCCGAGACACCTACACCGGGGAGCTGTTTTTT. This codes for CASSARDTYTGELFF.

The J gene is TRBJ2-2, the V gene TRBV4-2; a weak D match, TRBD2 (6 bases). Germline CDR1 LGHNA, CDR2 YNFKEQ. This CDR3 is built from 15 residues. The germline V and J ends were trimmed by 3 bases and 7 bases, with 15 bases remaining between them. The CDR3: CASSHPGTGVGELFF. The CDR3 bases are TGTGCCAGCAGCCATCCCGGGACGGGAGTCGGGGAGCTGTTTTTT.

This clone occurred a few times. J is TRBJ2-2 and V is TRBV7-2; TRBD2 matches 15 bases. The germline gives CDR1 SGHTA, CDR2 FQGNSA. CDR3 length: 18 residues. V dropped 5 bases and J dropped 1; count of bases not matched to a gene: 5. The DNA for the CDR3 is TGTGCCAGCAGCACGAGGGGACTAGCGGGAGGGAACACCGGGGAGCTGTTTTTT. Its translation: CASSTRGLAGGNTGELFF.

This sequence joins TRBV5-6 and TRBJ1-2; perhaps TRBD1 as D (5 bases). V dropped 4 bases and J dropped 4 bases, with 17 bases sitting between them. Germline CDR1 is SGHDT and CDR2 is YYEEEE. The CDR3 is 15 residues long. CDR3 nucleotides: TGTGCCAGCAGCCCCCGAGACAGACGAGGCTATGGCTACACCTTC. Encoded protein: CASSPRDRRGYGYTF.

This chain uses TRBV4-1 with TRBJ2-3, with 11 bases fitting TRBD2. The CDR3 covers 16 residues. V was pared by 0 bases and J by 5 bases, with 4 bases of the junction left unmatched. Germline V lookup: CDR1 MGHRA, CDR2 YSYEKL. The DNA of the CDR3 is TGCGCCAGCAGCCAAGATAGCGGGGGGGCCCAAGATACGCAGTATTTT. Its protein product is CASSQDSGGAQDTQYF.

CDR3 sequence reads: CASSGQGAISQRAEAFF. Here the CDR3 DNA reads TGCGCCAGCAGCGGACAAGGGGCTATTTCCCAACGGGCTGAAGCTTTCTTT. The gene calls are TRBV5-1 and TRBJ1-1; D perhaps matches TRBD1 (5 bases). V lost 4 bases and J lost 6, with 25 bases in between. Germline V lookup: CDR1 SGHRS, CDR2 YFSETQ. This CDR3 contains 17 residues.

For this clone: At one boundary the junction diverges from the germline segment, which might be a read error. The chain recombines TRBV7-9 with TRBJ1-5; D perhaps matches TRBD1 (5 bases). Germline assignment: CDR1 SEHNR and CDR2 FQNEAQ (reference sequence). CDR3 length: 12 residues. The CDR3 DNA sequence: TGTGCCAGCAGCGCGGACACACTCCCCCGGCATTTT. Its translation: CASSADTLPRHF.

The chain employs TRBV6-5 and TRBJ2-1, with D possibly matching TRBD2 (5 bases). Germline V lookup: CDR1 MNHEY, CDR2 SVGAGI. The CDR3 consists of 14 residues. V lost 2 bases to trimming and J lost 9 bases, with 14 bases between them. CDR3 nucleotide sequence: TGTGCCAGCAGTTACCCGGCCGCTCGGGGTGAGCAGTTCTTC. It yields the protein CASSYPAARGEQFF.

The chain joins TRBV2 to TRBJ2-7; unclear D gene. Germline loops: CDR1 SNHLY, CDR2 FYNNEI. Trimming took 3 bases from V and 0 from J, leaving 12 bases between them. The CDR3 runs 15 residues. The CDR3 spells CASSERWQPSYEQYF. The CDR3 bases are TGTGCCAGCAGTGAGAGGTGGCAGCCCTCCTACGAGCAGTACTTC. Full variable domain (missing parts from reference TRBV2 and TRBJ2-7): EPEVTQTPSHQVTQMGQEVILRCVPISNHLYFYWYRQILGQKVEFLVSFYNNEISEKSEIFDDQFSVERPDGSNFTLKIRSTKLEDSAMYFCASSERWQPSYEQYFGPGTRLTVT.

The V call is TRBV6-6, the J call TRBJ1-3; tentative D call: TRBD1 (5 bases). In germline, CDR1 is MNHNY, CDR2 SVGAGI (reference sequence). Trimming stripped 6 bases from V and 0 bases from J, with 9 bases between. The CDR3 length is 14 residues. CDR3 amino acids: CASRVQGSGNTIYF. As DNA, the CDR3 is TGTGCCAGCAGGGTCCAGGGCTCTGGAAACACCATATATTTT.

The gene calls are TRBV7-3 and TRBJ2-3; no definite D call. With 2 bases removed from V and 2 bases from J, the gap between germline ends came to 8 bases. The CDR3 extends over 14 amino acids. CDR1 is SGHTA, CDR2 FQGTGA, per germline. Here the CDR3 reads CASSLPPNTDTQYF. In DNA form, the CDR3 reads TGTGCCAGCAGCTTACCCCCCAACACAGATACGCAGTATTTT.